This T cell receptor (beta chain) came from a study of cytomegalovirus exposure and HLA in healthy donors. Study-wide results and limits: Versus the approximately 670-donor mean, an Asian-associated ancestry cluster reportedly showed fewer N-insertions in a later analysis. Rarity characterized most TCR sequences, yet some public TCRs appeared in many donors. Most subjects' HLA-A and HLA-B alleles were reportedly predicted from TCR beta sequences.

The length of the CDR3 is 14 residues. J gave up 2 bases and V 1 base, and 2 bases lay outside the gene matches. Germline V gives CDR1 MGHRA, CDR2 YSYEKL. Researchers ran the PCR with 60 Vbeta and 13 Jbeta primers. TCRdb's table, derived via immunoSEQ multiplex PCR, lists solely in-frame clones and lacks some. Of roughly 100,000 clones listed, around 80% are singletons. With respect to this clone: No antigen is known for it.

Source material: PBMCs. The rearrangement links TRBV4-1 to TRBJ2-7; 7 bases line up with TRBD2. The TCR was taken from a man between 18 and 29 years old in good health and CMV-seronegative. CDR3 nucleotides: TGCGCCAGCAGCCAAGGCCGGGGGGCCTACGAGCAGTACTTC. Amino acids: CASSQGRGAYEQYF.